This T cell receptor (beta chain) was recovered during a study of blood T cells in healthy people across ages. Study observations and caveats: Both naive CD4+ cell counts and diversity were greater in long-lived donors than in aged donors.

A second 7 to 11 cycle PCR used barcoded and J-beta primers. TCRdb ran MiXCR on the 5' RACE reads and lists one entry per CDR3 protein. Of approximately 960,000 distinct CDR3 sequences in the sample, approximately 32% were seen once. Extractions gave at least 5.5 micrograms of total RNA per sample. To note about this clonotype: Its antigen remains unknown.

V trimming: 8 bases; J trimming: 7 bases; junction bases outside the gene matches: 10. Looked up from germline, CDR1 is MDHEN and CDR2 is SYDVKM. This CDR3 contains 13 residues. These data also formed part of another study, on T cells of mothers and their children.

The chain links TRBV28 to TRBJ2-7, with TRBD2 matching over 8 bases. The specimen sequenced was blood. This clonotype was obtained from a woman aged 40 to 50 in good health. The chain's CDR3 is CASSREGGGEQYF. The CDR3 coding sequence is TGTGCCAGCTCCCGGGAGGGAGGGGGTGAGCAGTACTTC.